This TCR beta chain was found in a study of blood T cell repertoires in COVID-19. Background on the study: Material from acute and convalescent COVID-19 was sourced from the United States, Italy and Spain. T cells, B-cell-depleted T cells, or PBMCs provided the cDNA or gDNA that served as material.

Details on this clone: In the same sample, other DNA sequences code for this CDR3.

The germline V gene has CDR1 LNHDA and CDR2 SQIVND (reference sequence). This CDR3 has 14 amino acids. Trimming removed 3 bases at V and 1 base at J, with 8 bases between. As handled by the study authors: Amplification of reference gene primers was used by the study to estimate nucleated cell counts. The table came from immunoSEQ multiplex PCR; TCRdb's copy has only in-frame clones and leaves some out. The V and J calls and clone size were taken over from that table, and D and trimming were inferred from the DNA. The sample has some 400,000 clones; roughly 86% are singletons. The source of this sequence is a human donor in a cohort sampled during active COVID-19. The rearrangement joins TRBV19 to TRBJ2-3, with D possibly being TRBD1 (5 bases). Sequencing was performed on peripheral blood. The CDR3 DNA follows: TGTGCCAGTAGTATCACAGGCGGCACAGATACGCAGTATTTT. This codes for CASSITGGTDTQYF. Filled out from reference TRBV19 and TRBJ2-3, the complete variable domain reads DGGITQSPKYLFRKEGQNVTLSCEQNLNHDAMYWYRQDPGQGLRLIYYSQIVNDFQKGDIAEGYSVSREKKESFPLTVTSAQKNPTAFYLCASSITGGTDTQYFGPGTRLTVL.